These T cell receptor beta chains were read from a single sample in a study of blood T cell repertoires in COVID-19. The method was immunoSEQ multiplex PCR; TCRdb's version includes in-frame clones alone and lacks a portion of them. The table includes roughly 500,000 clones, 88% detected once. Sample: PBMCs or T cells enriched from blood (not recorded which). These receptor sequences come from a woman between 35 and 50 years old who had recovered from COVID-19. CDR3s include the opening cysteine and the closing phenylalanine or tryptophan. D genes are given only for firm matches.

TRBJ1-2,NA,TRBV27,CASRASGAYGYTF
TRBJ1-1,NA,TRBV7-8,CASSFQGSGGYTEVFF
TRBJ1-1,NA,TRBV19,CASSEQSGDTEAFF
TRBJ1-1,NA,TRBV7-9,CASCNRGGPMNTEAFF
TRBJ1-2,NA,TRBV6-2/TRBV6-3,CASSWNSEGAGGYTF
TRBJ1-2,TRBD1,TRBV15,CATSRDYGTGVNGYTF
TRBJ2-7,TRBD1,TRBV13,CASSLADRGRQDEQYF
TRBJ1-5,NA,TRBV11-3,CASSPQGSNQPQHF
TRBJ2-2,TRBD1,TRBV3-1/TRBV3-2,CASSQEGQAITGELFF
TRBJ1-2,TRBD1,TRBV7-9,CASSNAGTAYGYTF
TRBJ2-3,TRBD2,TRBV15,CATSSRLAGSTDTQYF
TRBJ2-7,TRBD1,TRBV7-2,CASSLAGTGVYEQYF
TRBJ2-1,TRBD2,TRBV3-1/TRBV3-2,CASSRLGILYSGENYNEQFF
TRBJ2-1,NA,TRBV4-3,CASSQEDPGAAYNEQFF
TRBJ2-1,TRBD2,TRBV7-9,CASSSRLAGDNEQFF
TRBJ1-2,NA,TRBV5-1,CASSEKGQHNYGYTF
TRBJ1-5,NA,TRBV6-2/TRBV6-3,CASSLMGGWGQPQHF
TRBJ2-5,TRBD1,TRBV5-6,CASKKDRARETQYF
TRBJ1-3,NA,TRBV3-1/TRBV3-2,CASSHVRVNSGNTIYF